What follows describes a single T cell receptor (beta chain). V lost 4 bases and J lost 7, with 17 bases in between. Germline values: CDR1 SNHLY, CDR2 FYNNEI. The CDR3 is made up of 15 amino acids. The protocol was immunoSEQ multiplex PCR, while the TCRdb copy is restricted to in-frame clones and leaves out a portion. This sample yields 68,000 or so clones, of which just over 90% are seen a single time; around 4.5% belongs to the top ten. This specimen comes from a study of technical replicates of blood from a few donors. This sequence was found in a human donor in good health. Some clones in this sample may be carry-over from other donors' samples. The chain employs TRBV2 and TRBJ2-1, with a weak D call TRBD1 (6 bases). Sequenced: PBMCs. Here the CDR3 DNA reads TGTGCCAGCAGTGTTCGCCAGGGGTTTCGGAATGAGCAGTTCTTC. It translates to CASSVRQGFRNEQFF.